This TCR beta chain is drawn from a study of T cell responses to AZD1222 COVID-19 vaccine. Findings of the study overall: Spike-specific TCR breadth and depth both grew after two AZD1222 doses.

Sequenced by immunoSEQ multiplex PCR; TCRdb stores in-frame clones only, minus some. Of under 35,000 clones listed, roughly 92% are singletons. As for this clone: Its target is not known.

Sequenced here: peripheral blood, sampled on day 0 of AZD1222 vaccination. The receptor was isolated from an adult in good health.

In nucleotides, the CDR3 is TGCGCCAGCAGCCAAGGAGTACTAGCGGGGTCCTACGAGCAGTACTTC. Its protein product is CASSQGVLAGSYEQYF. The chain employs TRBV4-3 and TRBJ2-7; 10 bases agree with TRBD2. The germline CDR1 and CDR2 sequences are LGHNA and YSLEER. The J segment lost 1 base and the V segment lost 1 base, leaving 4 bases of the junction unmatched. The CDR3 extends over 16 amino acids.